Presented here are 25 T cell receptor beta chains from one specimen sequenced in a study of blood T cell repertoires in COVID-19. Assay used: immunoSEQ multiplex PCR; TCRdb lists only in-frame clones, some missing. The table has 200,000 to 250,000 clones, 70% to 90% seen once; the top ten hold roughly 10%. Sample: peripheral blood. The source is a woman aged 45 to 65 with COVID-19, enrolled during active disease.

This chain uses TRBV21-1 with TRBJ1-5. TRBV21-1 is described as a pseudogene. This CDR3 has 14 residues. The CDR3 coding sequence is TGTGCCAGCAGCAAAGCAAATGGTCGGGAGCCCCAGCATTTT. As protein: CASSKANGREPQHF.

The rearrangement links TRBV25-1 to TRBJ1-2; no clear D. Trimming cost V 1 base and J 2 bases, with 20 bases left between them. The CDR3 loop spans 18 amino acids. The germline CDR1 and CDR2 sequences are MGHDK and SYGVNS. The CDR3 sequence: CASSESPLRWRANYGYTF. CDR3 sequence (DNA): TGTGCCAGCAGTGAATCCCCGCTGAGGTGGAGGGCCAACTATGGCTACACCTTC.

The rearrangement joins TRBV19 to TRBJ1-5, with a tentative D call TRBD1 (5 bases). The CDR3 covers 16 residues. CDR1 is LNHDA, CDR2 SQIVND, per germline (reference sequence). V dropped 7 bases and J dropped 2 bases, with 18 bases sitting between them. CDR3: CASTLGGDVGNQPQHF. In DNA, the CDR3 is TGTGCCAGTACCTTAGGCGGGGACGTAGGCAATCAGCCCCAGCATTTT. The complete variable domain, with remaining parts taken from reference TRBV19 and TRBJ1-5, reads DGGITQSPKYLFRKEGQNVTLSCEQNLNHDAMYWYRQDPGQGLRLIYYSQIVNDFQKGDIAEGYSVSREKKESFPLTVTSAQKNPTAFYLCASTLGGDVGNQPQHFGDGTRLSIL.

This sequence joins TRBV4-3 and TRBJ2-3; D gene uncertain. Trimming left V 0 bases short and J 6 bases short, with 7 bases between. Per germline, CDR1 LGHNA and CDR2 YSLEER. The CDR3 spans 13 residues. The CDR3 nucleotides are TGCGCCAGCAGCCAAGAGAGGTGGGATACGCAGTATTTT. Translation: CASSQERWDTQYF.

The count of this clone is one. The rearrangement links TRBV2 to TRBJ1-1, with D possibly TRBD1 on 6 matching bases. V was pared by 6 bases and J by 2 bases, with 16 bases between. Germline-derived CDR1 and CDR2 are SNHLY and FYNNEI. This CDR3 is built from 15 residues. The CDR3 DNA sequence: TGTGCCAGCAGCGACCCGGACAGTACAAACACTGAAGCTTTCTTT. Translating it yields CASSDPDSTNTEAFF.

CDR3 sequence: CASSFDGTTQYF. The CDR3, as DNA: TGCGCCAGCAGCTTCGACGGGACAACCCAGTACTTC. This chain connects TRBV5-1 to TRBJ2-7, with D perhaps matching TRBD1 (6 bases). The V end lost 2 bases, the J end lost 10 bases, and 13 bases lay between the germline ends. The CDR3 covers 12 residues. The germline gives CDR1 SGHRS, CDR2 YFSETQ.

CDR3 protein: CASSLDRVNQPQHF. The CDR3, as DNA: TGTGCCAGCTCCCTGGACAGGGTAAATCAGCCCCAGCATTTT. The chain recombines TRBV18 with TRBJ1-5; 8 bases line up with TRBD1. CDR3 length: 14 amino acids. With 6 bases clipped from V and 4 bases from J, the junction kept 5 bases outside the gene matches. Germline loops: CDR1 KGHSH, CDR2 LQKENI. Based on the CDR3 plus reference TRBV18 and TRBJ1-5, the full variable domain is NAGVMQNPRHLVRRRGQEARLRCSPMKGHSHVYWYRQLPEEGLKFMVYLQKENIIDESGMPKERFSAEFPKEGPSILRIQQVVRGDSAAYFCASSLDRVNQPQHFGDGTRLSIL.

The gene calls are TRBV6-5 and TRBJ1-1, with D perhaps matching TRBD1 (6 bases). The V end lost 7 bases, the J end lost 11 bases, and 20 bases lay between the germline ends. In germline, CDR1 is MNHEY, CDR2 SVGAGI. The CDR3 loop spans 13 amino acids. The CDR3 DNA reads TGTGCCAGCATATGGAGCGGGGGCTTACAGGCTTTCTTT. Its translation: CASIWSGGLQAFF.

The chain carries TRBV30 and TRBJ2-7; maybe TRBD1 (6 bases). The CDR3 runs to 13 residues. V was clipped by 3 bases and J by 3 bases, with 12 bases between them. The germline V gene has CDR1 GTSNPN and CDR2 SVGIG (reference sequence). The DNA of the CDR3 is TGTGCCTGGAGCACAGGGTTGGGCTACGAGCAGTACTTC. Its translation: CAWSTGLGYEQYF.

This chain joins TRBV7-8 and TRBJ2-1; D not certain. The CDR3 has 15 residues. V was cut by 1 base and J by 2 bases, with 9 bases left in between. Germline-derived CDR1 and CDR2 are SGHVS and FQNEAQ. The CDR3 region is CASSLEKSAYNEQFF. For the CDR3, the DNA is TGTGCCAGCAGCTTAGAAAAATCGGCCTACAATGAGCAGTTCTTC. The full variable domain, completed using reference TRBV7-8 and TRBJ2-1, is GAGVSQSPRYKVAKRGQDVALRCDPISGHVSLFWYQQALGQGPEFLTYFQNEAQLDKSGLPSDRFFAERPEGSVSTLKIQRTQQEDSAVYLCASSLEKSAYNEQFFGPGTRLTVL.

In this sample, this clone turned up many times. V and J are TRBV24-1 and TRBJ2-1, with 8 positions matching TRBD2. CDR3 length: 16 residues. The germline CDR1 and CDR2 sequences are KGHDR and SFDVKD. J lost 6 bases, V lost 0 bases, and 6 bases had no gene match. CDR3 amino acids: CATSDLLGTRLNEQFF. As DNA, the CDR3 is TGTGCCACCAGTGATTTGTTAGGGACTAGACTCAATGAGCAGTTCTTC.

This chain joins TRBV6-5 and TRBJ1-6; D gene unclear. V was pared by 10 bases and J by 9 bases, with 19 bases between. Per germline, CDR1 MNHEY and CDR2 SVGAGI. The CDR3 extends over 14 amino acids. CDR3 coding DNA: TGTGCCACCGTCCTGCTCAGTCGGGGTTCACCCCTCCACTTT. Translating gives CATVLLSRGSPLHF.

On this clone itself: Sequence at one end of the junction differs from germline and may be a read error. This CDR3 reads CASSIAHSQGTQVF. The DNA for the CDR3 is TGTGCCAGTAGTATCGCCCATTCACAGGGAACCCAGGTCTTC. The rearrangement links TRBV19 to TRBJ2-1, with D possibly matching TRBD1 (6 bases). The CDR3 spans 14 residues. The germline gives CDR1 LNHDA, CDR2 SQIVND (reference sequence).

This clone came up a few times. The V gene is TRBV7-6, the J gene TRBJ1-3; maybe TRBD1 (6 bases). The CDR3 has 19 amino acids. Germline CDR1 is SGHVS and CDR2 is FNYEAQ. V was shortened by 0 bases and J by 2 bases, with 20 bases between the two germline ends. CDR3 protein: CASSLASSGAWGPGNTIYF. The CDR3 DNA sequence: TGTGCCAGCAGCTTAGCTTCAAGTGGAGCGTGGGGGCCTGGAAACACCATATATTTT.

The chain combines TRBV7-2 with TRBJ2-1; TRBD1 agrees at 7 bases. Germline assignment: CDR1 SGHTA and CDR2 FQGNSA. This CDR3 comprises 15 residues. Trimming took 5 bases from V and 2 from J; bases not matched to a gene: 6. CDR3 nucleotides: TGTGCCAGCAGCCGTCCGGGACAGACCTACAATGAGCAGTTCTTC. This codes for CASSRPGQTYNEQFF. The whole variable domain, remainder taken from reference TRBV7-2 and TRBJ2-1, is GAGVSQSPSNKVTEKGKDVELRCDPISGHTALYWYRQSLGQGLEFLIYFQGNSAPDKSGLPSDRFSAERTGGSVSTLTIQRTQQEDSAVYLCASSRPGQTYNEQFFGPGTRLTVL.

This clone was observed once. The V and J genes are TRBV7-2 and TRBJ1-5; D gene unclear. The CDR3 is 13 amino acids. The V end was cut by 1 base, the J end by 7 bases, with 8 bases between. Germline V lookup: CDR1 SGHTA, CDR2 FQGNSA. As DNA, the CDR3 is TGTGCCAGCAGCTTAGACGTCAGGCAGCCCCAGCATTTT. As protein: CASSLDVRQPQHF.

The chain combines TRBV5-8 with TRBJ1-1, with 8 bases aligning to TRBD1. With V trimmed by 0 bases and J by 3 bases, 1 base remained unmatched. Germline CDR1 reads SGHTS; CDR2 reads YDEGEE. The CDR3 extends over 14 amino acids. CDR3 sequence (DNA): TGTGCCAGCAGCTTGGGACAGGGGCACACTGAAGCTTTCTTT. As protein: CASSLGQGHTEAFF.

The chain links TRBV12-5 to TRBJ1-5; D is ambiguous. V lost 5 bases, J lost 0 bases, and 11 bases lay in between. Germline V gene data show CDR1 as LGHNT and CDR2 as FRNRAP. The CDR3 has 15 amino acids. CDR3 sequence reads: CASGDIIYSNQPQHF. CDR3 in DNA: TGTGCTAGTGGTGACATAATCTATAGCAATCAGCCCCAGCATTTT.

The DNA for the CDR3 is TGTGCCAGCAGTTTCCCAGGATCCTATGGCTACACCTTC. Its translation is CASSFPGSYGYTF. The chain uses TRBV12-3 or TRBV12-4 and TRBJ1-2; D is unclear. With 3 bases removed from V and 4 bases from J, the gap between germline ends came to 9 bases. The CDR3 is 13 amino acids.

The chain recombines TRBV5-6 with TRBJ2-5; 13 positions match TRBD2. The V and J ends lost 4 bases and 2 bases, in that order; junction bases with no gene match: 5. There are 16 residues in the CDR3. Germline V gene lookup returns CDR1 SGHDT and CDR2 YYEEEE. The CDR3 sequence: CASSPTSGGSQETQYF. CDR3 DNA sequence: TGTGCCAGCAGCCCGACTAGCGGGGGGTCTCAAGAGACCCAGTACTTC.

V is TRBV5-4 and J is TRBJ1-1, with 8 bases fitting TRBD1. CDR3 length: 14 amino acids. Trimming removed 5 bases from V and 1 base from J; junction bases left unmatched: 4. From germline, CDR1 is SGHNT and CDR2 YYREEE (reference sequence). The CDR3 sequence is CASRKTGENTEAFF. As DNA, the CDR3 is TGTGCCAGCAGAAAGACAGGGGAGAACACTGAAGCTTTCTTT.

The count of this clone is one. This chain links TRBV6-6 with TRBJ1-4; D is uncertain. This CDR3 contains 15 residues. V lost 6 bases, J lost 11 bases, and 22 bases lay in between. The germline CDR1 and CDR2 sequences are MNHNY and SVGAGI (reference sequence). CDR3 protein: CASSFGLVEEGKLFF. The CDR3 DNA follows: TGTGCCAGCAGCTTCGGACTGGTGGAGGAAGGTAAACTGTTTTTT.

The chain carries TRBV11-3 and TRBJ2-1; TRBD2 is a possible D gene (6 bases). This CDR3 comprises 12 residues. Germline V CDR1 and CDR2: SGHNT, YENEEA. Deletions cut 5 bases from V and 15 bases from J, with 17 bases between. Here the CDR3 reads CASSQREGGRFF. The CDR3 bases are TGTGCCAGCAGCCAGAGGGAAGGAGGGAGGTTCTTC.

The rearrangement joins TRBV9 to TRBJ2-2, with D possibly being TRBD1 (6 bases). The CDR3 spans 14 residues. The V and J ends lost 3 bases and 5 bases respectively, with 11 bases between them. From germline, CDR1 is SGDLS and CDR2 YYNGEE. CDR3 loop: CASSAGVRTGELFF. The CDR3 DNA sequence: TGTGCCAGCAGCGCAGGGGTAAGGACCGGGGAGCTGTTTTTT.

The J gene is TRBJ2-2, the V gene TRBV19; D is unresolved. The CDR3 runs 13 residues. Trimming shortened V by 1 base and J by 6 bases, and 6 bases separated the two germline ends. Per the germline V gene, CDR1 is LNHDA and CDR2 is SQIVND (reference sequence). As DNA, the CDR3 is TGTGCCAGTAGTATAGGTCGGTCCGGGGAGCTGTTTTTT. Residues: CASSIGRSGELFF.